This T cell receptor (beta chain) came from a study of blood T cell repertoires in COVID-19 (dated by TCRdb to about 2020). As for the study more broadly: Collaborator samples came from the United States, Italy and Spain and covered acute and convalescent phases of COVID-19. The prospective study material was composed of cDNA or gDNA derived from T cells, B-cell-depleted T cells, or PBMCs. The dataset comprised deeply sampled blood TCRbeta repertoires from subjects exposed to, actively infected with, or recovered from COVID-19. A freely available public database, intended as a resource for researchers studying the immune response to SARS-CoV-2, is where the repertoires were released. The samples were drawn from two sources: the first 160 participants of the ongoing ImmuneRACE study, and over 1,000 subjects contributed by 6 global collaborators. Nearly every sample came with metadata listing a de-identified subject ID, COVID-19 status, age in years and sex. Where available, HLA class I and class II types were obtained from metadata supplied by the sample provider rather than from assay-based typing.

With regard to this clone: Its target antigen remains unknown. Base-call qualities are not available, and no considerably larger clone is one nucleotide away.

Here is what the overall study found, with its caveats: Clinical and demographic metadata were provided uncurated, with the amount varying by source and participant.

In the prospective study, participants were about 18 to 95 years old, resided in 20 to 30 geographic areas of the United States, and were enrolled through a virtual design. Cohort assignment in the prospective study relied on participant-reported clinical history from a screening survey and a study questionnaire. ImmuneRACE Cohort 3 recovered participants were defined by two consecutive negative NP/OP PCR tests, healthcare professional clearance, or symptom resolution. In the prospective study, mobile phlebotomists collected whole blood, serum and a nasopharyngeal or oropharyngeal swab from each participant. Over a roughly two-month period, participants in the prospective study had the option of providing additional blood draws and questionnaires. Before DNA extraction, blood samples from the prospective study were shipped at room temperature or frozen. TCRbeta CDR3 regions were amplified from genomic DNA using the immunoSEQ Assay, a bias-controlled multiplex PCR. Concerning the study's data processing: The number of nucleated cells in each sample was estimated from the amplification of reference gene primers within the assay. Sequence reads were collapsed and filtered to measure the absolute abundance of every unique TCRbeta CDR3 rearrangement. For each sample, productive Simpson clonality was calculated by taking the square root of Simpson's diversity index across productive rearrangements. TCRdb provides this immuneACCESS table in a form limited to in-frame rearrangements. Some clones are lacking; in checked studies, under half of them reflect an unresolved V gene, and why the rest are absent is not known. V and J calls and clone size come straight from that table; D and trimming were deduced from the DNA. Across this sample there are around 450,000 clones, with roughly nine tenths seen only once. The top ten hold about 0.65% of the sample.

CDR1 is given as SQVTM and CDR2 as ANQGSEA, both from the germline V gene. The germline ends are 18 bases apart after V is trimmed by 7 bases and J by 6 bases. Taken from cysteine to phenylalanine, the CDR3 has 13 residues. Of all the DNA, just the CDR3 is kept, 39 bases in frame from base 1. Specimen: PBMCs or T cells enriched from blood (not recorded which). The TCR sequence derives from a woman aged 18-29 years who had recovered from COVID-19. The rearrangement combines TRBV29-1 with TRBJ1-1, with TRBD1 tentatively as D gene (5 bases match). The CDR3 here reads CSGQGVAAAEAFF. The DNA sequence is TGCAGCGGCCAAGGGGTCGCGGCGGCTGAAGCTTTCTTT.